These 18 T cell receptor beta chains came from one sample sequenced in a study of cytomegalovirus exposure and HLA in healthy donors. It was with 60 Vbeta and 13 Jbeta primers that the PCR ran. TCRdb's table, derived via immunoSEQ multiplex PCR, lists solely in-frame clones and lacks some. Seen here are roughly 140,000 clones, approximately 80% observed once, and the top ten hold about 5%. What was sequenced was PBMCs. All receptors derive from a male donor in good health and CMV-seronegative.

The chain has TRBV30 and TRBJ2-3, with 9 bases matching TRBD1. The germline CDR1 and CDR2 sequences are GTSNPN and SVGIG (reference sequence). The length of the CDR3 is 15 residues. Unmatched junction bases numbered 4, after V lost 0 bases and J lost 3 bases. The CDR3: CAWSVIGTGTDTQYF. The CDR3 DNA follows: TGTGCCTGGAGTGTTATAGGGACAGGGACAGATACGCAGTATTTT. Filled out from reference TRBV30 and TRBJ2-3, the complete variable domain reads SQTIHQWPATLVQPVGSPLSLECTVEGTSNPNLYWYRQAAGRGLQLLFYSVGIGQISSEVPQNLSASRPQDRQFILSSKKLLLSDSGFYLCAWSVIGTGTDTQYFGPGTRLTVL.

The rearrangement uses TRBV27 and TRBJ1-6, with D uncertain. V lost 5 bases, J lost 7 bases, and 15 bases lay in between. This CDR3 region has 15 residues. Germline V gives CDR1 MNHEY, CDR2 SMNVEV (reference sequence). The chain's CDR3 is CASSPWVDFNSPLHF. CDR3 nucleotides: TGTGCCAGCAGTCCATGGGTAGACTTCAATTCACCCCTCCACTTT.

This clone has more than one count but fewer than ten. The chain recombines TRBV4-1 with TRBJ1-4, with D unresolved. CDR3 length: 14 amino acids. Germline CDR1 reads MGHRA; CDR2 reads YSYEKL. The ends were cut back, 1 base at V and 4 bases at J, with 7 bases in the middle. The CDR3 bases are TGCGCCAGCAGCCAAGGGGCCTTTAATGAAAAACTGTTTTTT. Translation: CASSQGAFNEKLFF.

Turning to this clone: In the same sample, other DNA sequences code for this CDR3. This chain connects TRBV20-1 to TRBJ1-2; D gene unclear. This CDR3 is 11 amino acids long. Germline V gene sequence: CDR1 DFQATT, CDR2 SNEGSKA (reference sequence). The V gene lost 4 bases and the J gene lost 8 bases, with 11 bases spanning the gap. CDR3 nucleotides: TGCAGTGCTACTAGCCTCTGGGGCTACACCTTC. Translating gives CSATSLWGYTF.

V usage is TRBV4-1 and J usage is TRBJ2-4; 10 bases match TRBD1. The germline V gene has CDR1 MGHRA and CDR2 YSYEKL. The CDR3 spans 15 residues. With 3 bases clipped from V and 5 bases from J, the junction kept 4 bases outside the gene matches. The DNA for the CDR3 is TGCGCCAGCAGCCATGCCGGGACAGGGGAAAACATTCAGTACTTC. Translated: CASSHAGTGENIQYF.

Comment on this clone: One end of the junction does not line up with germline, which may come from a read error. The chain uses TRBV7-9 and TRBJ2-2; 13 bases are a match to TRBD2. Germline V lookup: CDR1 SEHNR, CDR2 FQNEAQ (reference sequence). The CDR3 totals 18 residues. CDR3 sequence: CASSDWRGGTSGTGGLFF. DNA of the CDR3: TGTGCCAGCAGTGATTGGAGAGGGGGGACTAGCGGGACCGGGGGGCTGTTTTTT.

This clone was picked up a small number of times. This rearrangement joins TRBV5-1 to TRBJ1-1; possibly TRBD1 for D (6 bases). The ends were cut back, 2 bases at V and 6 bases at J, with 23 bases in the middle. The CDR3 spans 17 residues. Germline CDR1 reads SGHRS; CDR2 reads YFSETQ. The CDR3 protein is CASSFDRSKLLLSEAFF. Written as DNA, the CDR3 is TGCGCCAGCAGCTTCGACAGGTCGAAGCTGTTACTGTCTGAAGCTTTCTTT. Based on the CDR3 plus reference TRBV5-1 and TRBJ1-1, the full variable domain is KAGVTQTPRYLIKTRGQQVTLSCSPISGHRSVSWYQQTPGQGLQFLFEYFSETQRNKGNFPGRFSGRQFSNSRSEMNVSTLELGDSALYLCASSFDRSKLLLSEAFFGQGTRLTVV.

V usage is TRBV7-3 and J usage is TRBJ2-2; 9 bases fit TRBD2. J lost 6 bases, V lost 3 bases, and 8 bases had no gene match. Germline V gene lookup returns CDR1 SGHTA and CDR2 FQGTGA. The CDR3 extends over 16 amino acids. CDR3 DNA: TGTGCCAGCAGCTTTATCGGCGGGGGGGGATCCGGGGAGCTGTTTTTT. Protein sequence: CASSFIGGGGSGELFF.

V usage is TRBV5-1 and J usage is TRBJ2-2; 11 nucleotides align to TRBD1. There are 16 residues in the CDR3. Trimming cost V 3 bases and J 7 bases; bases outside gene matches: 8. Germline V gene lookup returns CDR1 SGHRS and CDR2 YFSETQ. The CDR3 DNA reads as TGCGCCAGCAGCTCCGCCGGGACAGGGGGGGTCGGGGAGCTGTTTTTT. It codes for CASSSAGTGGVGELFF.

The chain is built from TRBV7-2 and TRBJ1-6, with a tentative D call TRBD1 (5 bases). The germline V gene encodes CDR1 SGHTA and CDR2 FQGNSA. Trimming shortened V by 5 bases and J by 10 bases, and 9 bases separated the two germline ends. This CDR3 region has 12 residues. CDR3 loop: CASSPGLSPLHF. The CDR3 DNA reads as TGTGCCAGCAGCCCAGGGTTATCACCCCTCCACTTT.

V is TRBV5-6 and J is TRBJ2-7; D is perhaps TRBD2 (6 bases). In germline, CDR1 is SGHDT, CDR2 YYEEEE. Trimming pared 1 base from V and 5 bases from J, leaving 19 bases between. CDR3 length: 16 residues. The DNA for the CDR3 is TGTGCCAGCAGCTTGTTCATTCCAGGTCGCGGGGACGAGCAGTACTTC. It yields the protein CASSLFIPGRGDEQYF.

The chain joins TRBV4-2 to TRBJ2-2, with 10 bases matching TRBD2. Germline CDR1 is LGHNA and CDR2 is YNFKEQ. V lost 4 bases, J lost 6 bases, and 5 bases stayed unmatched. This CDR3 region has 15 residues. CDR3 loop: CASSRERGGPGELFF. DNA for the CDR3: TGTGCCAGCAGCCGCGAGCGGGGGGGCCCCGGGGAGCTGTTTTTT.

The rearrangement joins TRBV5-4 to TRBJ2-3, with 9 bases identical to TRBD2. The CDR3 is 15 residues long. Germline lookup yields CDR1 SGHNT and CDR2 YYREEE (reference sequence). Trimming at V came to 3 bases and at J to 1 base, leaving 3 bases not matched to a gene. The CDR3 region is CASSSIAGGTDTQYF. For the CDR3, the DNA is TGTGCCAGCAGCTCCATAGCGGGGGGCACAGATACGCAGTATTTT.

This clone has a handful of counts. The J gene is TRBJ1-5, the V gene TRBV9, with 11 bases fitting TRBD1. In germline, CDR1 is SGDLS, CDR2 YYNGEE. Germline trimming cut 4 bases from V and 7 bases from J; bases unmatched to any gene: 10. The CDR3 runs 16 residues. Written as DNA, the CDR3 is TGTGCCAGCAGCTCGGGACAGGGGGGCCTAGGGCAGCCCCAGCATTTT. Translation: CASSSGQGGLGQPQHF.

This clone came up a few times. The CDR3 protein is CAWSVRQGNQPQHF. For the CDR3, the DNA is TGTGCCTGGAGTGTAAGACAGGGTAATCAGCCCCAGCATTTT. This chain connects TRBV30 to TRBJ1-5, with 7 bases matching TRBD1. With V trimmed by 0 bases and J by 4 bases, 3 bases remained unmatched. Germline lookup yields CDR1 GTSNPN and CDR2 SVGIG (reference sequence). The length of the CDR3 is 14 residues.

This clone was recorded a few times. This rearrangement joins TRBV14 to TRBJ2-7; a possible D gene is TRBD1 (8 bases). The CDR3 runs to 14 residues. The germline gives CDR1 SGHDN, CDR2 FVKESK. The germline V and J ends were trimmed by 4 bases and 6 bases, with 16 bases remaining between them. The CDR3 DNA reads TGTGCCAGCAGCCTAACAGGGGGGGCAGCCGAGCAGTACTTC. It specifies CASSLTGGAAEQYF.

This chain connects TRBV30 to TRBJ1-3, with 9 positions matching TRBD1. V dropped 0 bases and J dropped 4; count of bases not matched to a gene: 1. In germline, CDR1 is GTSNPN, CDR2 SVGIG (reference sequence). The CDR3 sequence is 14 residues long. The DNA for the CDR3 is TGTGCCTGGAGTGTACAGGGGGCGGGAAACACCATATATTTT. It yields the protein CAWSVQGAGNTIYF.

The chain joins TRBV29-1 to TRBJ1-2; 8 bases line up with TRBD1. This CDR3 has 12 residues. Germline-derived CDR1 and CDR2 are SQVTM and ANQGSEA. V gave up 4 bases and J gave up 8 bases; unmatched junction bases: 6. The CDR3 sequence is CSVGGQGGGYTF. As DNA, the CDR3 is TGCAGCGTTGGCGGACAGGGCGGGGGCTACACCTTC.